This entry concerns a single T cell receptor (beta chain). Its antigen is still unknown. The data were taken from a study of CD8+ T cells in alopecia areata. General observations from the study: Clonality in lesional scalp, especially alopecia totalis/universalis, exceeded that of normal scalp.

The authors extracted RNA and reverse transcribed it into cDNA as the sequencing template. The table came from immunoSEQ multiplex PCR; TCRdb's copy has only in-frame clones and leaves some out. The sample consists of tens of thousands of clones, around 50% of them appearing once. Sorting of CD4+ cells into CD25+CD127- cells (for about five patients) was performed. The V gene lost 5 bases and the J gene lost 0 bases, with 11 bases spanning the gap. The CDR3 sequence is 14 residues long. Germline CDR1 and CDR2: MNHNS and SASEGT. Sample: CD4+ Tregs sorted from blood. The clonotype comes from a human donor with alopecia areata. V and J are TRBV6-1 and TRBJ2-7; D gene uncertain. CDR3 sequence reads: CASSPDRGSYEQYF. The CDR3 coding sequence is TGTGCCAGCAGTCCGGACCGCGGCTCCTACGAGCAGTACTTC.